The 2 T cell receptor beta chains below all came from one sample that was sequenced in a study of blood T cell repertoires in COVID-19. Only in-frame clones appear in the TCRdb table, and some are missing; sequencing was by immunoSEQ multiplex PCR. The profile covers 70,000 to 85,000 clones, with over 75% appearing a single time and 9.5% to 15% taken by the ten largest. Sequenced sample: peripheral blood. All receptors come from a man older than 75 with acute or convalescent COVID-19.

The chain carries TRBV7-9 and TRBJ2-7; tentatively, D is TRBD1 (5 bases). The CDR3 totals 13 residues. V lost 3 bases, J lost 3 bases, and 9 bases lay in between. Germline assignment: CDR1 SEHNR and CDR2 FQNEAQ (reference sequence). In DNA, the CDR3 is TGTGCCAGCAGCTTCAGGACAAGCTACGAGCAGTACTTC. This translates into CASSFRTSYEQYF.

This clone was counted once. The V gene is TRBV19, the J gene TRBJ2-1; 13 nucleotides agree with TRBD2. Germline V gene data show CDR1 as LNHDA and CDR2 as SQIVND (reference sequence). CDR3 length: 19 amino acids. Losses at the gene ends were 1 base for V and 3 bases for J; bases not matched to a gene: 9. In nucleotides, the CDR3 is TGTGCCAGTAGTATAGTTCCCCCGACTAGCGGGGGGCACTACAATGAGCAGTTCTTC. The encoded protein is CASSIVPPTSGGHYNEQFF. The full variable domain, rest sourced from reference TRBV19 and TRBJ2-1, is DGGITQSPKYLFRKEGQNVTLSCEQNLNHDAMYWYRQDPGQGLRLIYYSQIVNDFQKGDIAEGYSVSREKKESFPLTVTSAQKNPTAFYLCASSIVPPTSGGHYNEQFFGPGTRLTVL.